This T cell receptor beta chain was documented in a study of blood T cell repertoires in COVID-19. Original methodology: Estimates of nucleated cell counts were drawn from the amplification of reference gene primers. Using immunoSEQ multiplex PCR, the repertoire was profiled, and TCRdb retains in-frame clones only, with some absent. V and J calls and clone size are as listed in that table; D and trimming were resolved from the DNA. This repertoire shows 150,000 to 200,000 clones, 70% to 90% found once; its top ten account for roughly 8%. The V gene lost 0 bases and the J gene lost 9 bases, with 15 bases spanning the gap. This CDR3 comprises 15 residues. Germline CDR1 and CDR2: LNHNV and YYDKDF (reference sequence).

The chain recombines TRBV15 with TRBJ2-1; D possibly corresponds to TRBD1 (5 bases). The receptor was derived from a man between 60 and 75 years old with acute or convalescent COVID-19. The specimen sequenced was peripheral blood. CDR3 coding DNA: TGTGCCACCAGCAGAGATTCGGCTCAAGGGGTTGAGCAGTTCTTC. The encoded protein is CATSRDSAQGVEQFF. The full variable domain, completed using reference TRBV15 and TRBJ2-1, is DAMVIQNPRYQVTQFGKPVTLSCSQTLNHNVMYWYQQKSSQAPKLLFHYYDKDFNNEADTPDNFQSRRPNTSFCFLDIRSPGLGDTAMYLCATSRDSAQGVEQFFGPGTRLTVL.